This TCR beta chain was found in a study of somatic mutations in cytotoxic T cells in rheumatoid arthritis. Study-wide context: Patient blood (around 31 ml EDTA) was taken immediately after diagnosis and before treatment.

Clones were read by immunoSEQ multiplex PCR, and TCRdb kept only the in-frame ones, dropping some. The data contain about 30,000 clones, approximately 78% of them singletons. J was trimmed by 2 bases and V by 3 bases; bases with no gene match: 4. This CDR3 is built from 18 residues. Germline V CDR1 and CDR2: LNHDA, SQIVND (reference sequence). Study findings and constraints: Over 20% of CD8+ cells belonged to the largest CD8+ clone in about an eighth of the roughly 60 patients.

As to this clone: Its specificity is unknown.

The sample taken for sequencing was CD8+ T cells sorted from blood. The sequence was collected from an adult with rheumatoid arthritis. The rearrangement joins TRBV19 to TRBJ2-4; 16 bases match TRBD2. CDR3 residues: CASSMGLAGGPTKNIQYF. Written as DNA, the CDR3 is TGTGCCAGTAGTATGGGACTAGCGGGAGGGCCGACCAAAAACATTCAGTACTTC.